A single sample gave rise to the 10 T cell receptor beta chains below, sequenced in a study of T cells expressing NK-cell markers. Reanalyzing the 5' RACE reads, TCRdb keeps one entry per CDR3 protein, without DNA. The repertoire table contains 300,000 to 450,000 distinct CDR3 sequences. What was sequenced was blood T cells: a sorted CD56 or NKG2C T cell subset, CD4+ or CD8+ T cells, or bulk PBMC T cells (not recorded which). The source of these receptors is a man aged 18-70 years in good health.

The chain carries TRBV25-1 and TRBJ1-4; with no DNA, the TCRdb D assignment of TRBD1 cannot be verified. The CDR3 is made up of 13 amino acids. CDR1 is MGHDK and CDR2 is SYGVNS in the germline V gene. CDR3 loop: CASRDGTGGKLFF.

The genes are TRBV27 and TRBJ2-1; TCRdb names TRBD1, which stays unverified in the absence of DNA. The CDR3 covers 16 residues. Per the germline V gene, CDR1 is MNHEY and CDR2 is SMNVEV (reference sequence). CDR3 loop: CASSLWGGATYNEQFF.

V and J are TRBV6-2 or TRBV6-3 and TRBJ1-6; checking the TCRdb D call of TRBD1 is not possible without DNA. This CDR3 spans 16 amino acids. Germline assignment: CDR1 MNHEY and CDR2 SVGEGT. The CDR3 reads CASRKQGASYNSPLHF.

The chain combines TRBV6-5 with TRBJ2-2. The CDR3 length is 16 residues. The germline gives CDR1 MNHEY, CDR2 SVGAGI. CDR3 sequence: CASSYSRSVNTGELFF.

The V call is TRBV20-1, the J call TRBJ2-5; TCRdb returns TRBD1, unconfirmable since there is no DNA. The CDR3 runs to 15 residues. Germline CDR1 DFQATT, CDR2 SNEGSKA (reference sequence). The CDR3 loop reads CSARDRKGAMETQYF.

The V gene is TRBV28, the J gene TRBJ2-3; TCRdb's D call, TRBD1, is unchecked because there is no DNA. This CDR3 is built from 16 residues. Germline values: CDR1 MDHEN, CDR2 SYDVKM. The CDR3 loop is CASSNHRVGGTDTQYF. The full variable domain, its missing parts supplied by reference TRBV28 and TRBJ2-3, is DVKVTQSSRYLVKRTGEKVFLECVQDMDHENMFWYRQDPGLGLRLIYFSYDVKMKEKGDIPEGYSVSREKKERFSLILESASTNQTSMYLCASSNHRVGGTDTQYFGPGTRLTVL.

CDR3 loop: CASSSTGFWSNQPQHF. The chain combines TRBV6-5 with TRBJ1-5; no DNA is available, so the TRBD1 call from TCRdb remains unchecked. CDR1 and CDR2 from the germline V gene are MNHEY and SVGAGI. This CDR3 is built from 16 residues.

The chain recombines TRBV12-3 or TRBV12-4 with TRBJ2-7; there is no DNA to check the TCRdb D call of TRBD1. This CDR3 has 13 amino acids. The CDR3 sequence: CASSLGGSAEQYF.

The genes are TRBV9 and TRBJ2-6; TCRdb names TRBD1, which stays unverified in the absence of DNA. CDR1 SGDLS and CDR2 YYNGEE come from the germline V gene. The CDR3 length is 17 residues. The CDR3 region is CASSPRESKSGANVLTF.

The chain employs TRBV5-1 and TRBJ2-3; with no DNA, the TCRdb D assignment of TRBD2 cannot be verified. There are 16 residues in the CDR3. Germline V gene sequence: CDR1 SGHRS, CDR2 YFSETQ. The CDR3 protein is CASSFLSGGATDTQYF.